This T cell receptor (beta chain) derives from a study of response to subunit inactivated influenza vaccine. Trimming removed 4 bases from V and 10 bases from J; junction bases left unmatched: 22. Germline CDR1 and CDR2: SGHNT and YYREEE (reference sequence). There are 17 residues in the CDR3. TCRdb recomputed calls from the RT-PCR reads with MiXCR, one row per CDR3 protein. In the table there are more than 250,000 distinct CDR3 sequences, about a fifth of which are singletons. The material was PBMCs from blood, obtained around 22 months after vaccination. The J gene is TRBJ1-1, the V gene TRBV5-4, with 7 bases that match TRBD1. The origin of this receptor is a man between 50 and 69 years old who received an inactivated influenza vaccine. The CDR3 coding sequence is TGTGCCAGCAGCCACCCAGATACAGGGGCATCGCGCTGGGGAGCTTTCTTT. This encodes CASSHPDTGASRWGAFF.